The entry below describes one T cell receptor beta chain. The table came from immunoSEQ multiplex PCR; TCRdb's copy has only in-frame clones and leaves some out. Of around 150,000 clones in the sample, around 86% were seen once. This entry is derived from a study of blood T cell repertoires in COVID-19. The CDR3 contains 16 residues. Trimming took 0 bases from V and 5 from J; bases not matched to a gene: 9. The germline CDR1 and CDR2 sequences are SGHTA and FQGNSA. This chain links TRBV7-2 with TRBJ2-7; TRBD2 agrees at 8 bases. The sequence was collected from a man in his 60s with acute or convalescent COVID-19. Sequenced: peripheral blood. CDR3 nucleotide sequence: TGTGCCAGCAGCTTAGCGGTAGCGGGATCTCTCGACGAGCAGTACTTC. Protein: CASSLAVAGSLDEQYF.